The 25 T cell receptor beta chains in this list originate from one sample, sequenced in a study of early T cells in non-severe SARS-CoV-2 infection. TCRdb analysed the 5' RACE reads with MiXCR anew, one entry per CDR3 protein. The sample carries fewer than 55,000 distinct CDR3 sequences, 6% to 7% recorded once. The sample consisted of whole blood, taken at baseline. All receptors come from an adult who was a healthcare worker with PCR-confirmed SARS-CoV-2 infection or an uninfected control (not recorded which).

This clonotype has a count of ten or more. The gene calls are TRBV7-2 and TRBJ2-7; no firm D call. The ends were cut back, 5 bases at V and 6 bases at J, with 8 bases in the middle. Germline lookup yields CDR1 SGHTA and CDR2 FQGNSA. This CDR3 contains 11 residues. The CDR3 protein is CASSPLSEQYF. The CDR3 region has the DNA TGTGCCAGCAGCCCCCTCAGCGAGCAGTACTTC.

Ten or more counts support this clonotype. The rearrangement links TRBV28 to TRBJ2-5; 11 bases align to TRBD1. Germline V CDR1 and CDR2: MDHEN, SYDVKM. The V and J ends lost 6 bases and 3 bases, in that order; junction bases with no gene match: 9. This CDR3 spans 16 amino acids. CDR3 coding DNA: TGTGCCAGCAGCCTGCCACCGGGACAGGGGGAAGAGACCCAGTACTTC. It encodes CASSLPPGQGEETQYF.

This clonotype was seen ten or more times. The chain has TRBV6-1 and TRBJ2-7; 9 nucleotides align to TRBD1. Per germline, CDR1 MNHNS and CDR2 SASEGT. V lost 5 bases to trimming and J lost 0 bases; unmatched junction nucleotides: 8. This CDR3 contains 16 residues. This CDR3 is CASSPGTGLSSYEQYF. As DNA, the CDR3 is TGTGCCAGCAGTCCGGGGACAGGGCTAAGCTCCTACGAGCAGTACTTC.

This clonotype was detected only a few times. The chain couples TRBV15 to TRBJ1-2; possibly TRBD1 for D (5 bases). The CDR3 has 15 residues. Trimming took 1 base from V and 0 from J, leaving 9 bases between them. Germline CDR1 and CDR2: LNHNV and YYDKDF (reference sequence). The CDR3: CATSRGGASNYGYTF. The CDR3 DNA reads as TGTGCCACCAGCAGAGGAGGGGCGTCTAACTATGGCTACACCTTC. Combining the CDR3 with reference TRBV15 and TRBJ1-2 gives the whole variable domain DAMVIQNPRYQVTQFGKPVTLSCSQTLNHNVMYWYQQKSSQAPKLLFHYYDKDFNNEADTPDNFQSRRPNTSFCFLDIRSPGLGDTAMYLCATSRGGASNYGYTFGSGTRLTVV.

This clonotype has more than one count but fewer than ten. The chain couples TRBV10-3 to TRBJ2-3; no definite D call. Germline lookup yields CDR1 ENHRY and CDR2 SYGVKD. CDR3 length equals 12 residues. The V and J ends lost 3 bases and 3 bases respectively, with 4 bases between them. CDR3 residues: CAISELTDTQYF. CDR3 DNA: TGTGCCATCAGTGAATTAACAGATACGCAGTATTTT.

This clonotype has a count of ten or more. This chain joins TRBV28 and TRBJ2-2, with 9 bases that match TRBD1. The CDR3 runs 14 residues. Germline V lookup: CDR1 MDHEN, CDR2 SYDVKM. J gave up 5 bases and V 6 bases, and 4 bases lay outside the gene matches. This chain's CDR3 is CASRTGGRTGELFF. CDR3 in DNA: TGTGCCAGCAGGACAGGGGGACGGACCGGGGAGCTGTTTTTT. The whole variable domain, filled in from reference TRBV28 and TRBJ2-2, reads DVKVTQSSRYLVKRTGEKVFLECVQDMDHENMFWYRQDPGLGLRLIYFSYDVKMKEKGDIPEGYSVSREKKERFSLILESASTNQTSMYLCASRTGGRTGELFFGEGSRLTVL.

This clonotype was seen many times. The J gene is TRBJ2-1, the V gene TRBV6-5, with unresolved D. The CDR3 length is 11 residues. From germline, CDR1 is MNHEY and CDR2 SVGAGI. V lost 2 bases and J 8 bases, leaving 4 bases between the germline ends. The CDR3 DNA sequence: TGTGCCAGCAGTTACCGTGATGAGCAGTTCTTC. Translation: CASSYRDEQFF.

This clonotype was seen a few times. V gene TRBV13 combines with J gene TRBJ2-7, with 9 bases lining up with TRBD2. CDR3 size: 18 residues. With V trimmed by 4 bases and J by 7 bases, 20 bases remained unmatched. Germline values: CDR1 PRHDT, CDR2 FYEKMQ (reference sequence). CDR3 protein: CASSSLRGLAGQINEQYF. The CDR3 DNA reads TGTGCCAGCAGCTCCCTTAGGGGGCTAGCGGGACAGATTAATGAGCAGTACTTC. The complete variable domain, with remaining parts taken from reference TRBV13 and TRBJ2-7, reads AAGVIQSPRHLIKEKRETATLKCYPIPRHDTVYWYQQGPGQDPQFLISFYEKMQSDKGSIPDRFSAQQFSDYHSELNMSSLELGDSALYFCASSSLRGLAGQINEQYFGPGTRLTVT.

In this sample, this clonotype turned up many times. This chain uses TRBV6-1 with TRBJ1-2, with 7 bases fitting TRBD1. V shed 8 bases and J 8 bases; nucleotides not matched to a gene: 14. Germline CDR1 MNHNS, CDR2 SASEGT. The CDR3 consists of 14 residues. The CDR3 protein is CASFRTQGERGYTF. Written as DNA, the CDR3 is TGTGCCAGCTTTAGGACCCAGGGGGAGCGAGGCTACACCTTC.

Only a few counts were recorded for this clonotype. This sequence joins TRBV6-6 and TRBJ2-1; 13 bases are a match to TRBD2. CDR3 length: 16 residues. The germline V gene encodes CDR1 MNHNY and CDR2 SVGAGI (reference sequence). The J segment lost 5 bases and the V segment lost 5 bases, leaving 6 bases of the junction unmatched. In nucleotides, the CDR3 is TGTGCCAGCAGTCGAGGGGGACTAGCGGGAAACAATGAGCAGTTCTTC. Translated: CASSRGGLAGNNEQFF.

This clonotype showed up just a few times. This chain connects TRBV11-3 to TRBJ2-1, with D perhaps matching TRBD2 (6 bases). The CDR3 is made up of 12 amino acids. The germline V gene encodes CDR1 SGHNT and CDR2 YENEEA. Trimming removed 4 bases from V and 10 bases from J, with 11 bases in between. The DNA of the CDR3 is TGTGCCAGCAGCTATAGGCGGGAAGAGCAGTTCTTC. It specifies CASSYRREEQFF.

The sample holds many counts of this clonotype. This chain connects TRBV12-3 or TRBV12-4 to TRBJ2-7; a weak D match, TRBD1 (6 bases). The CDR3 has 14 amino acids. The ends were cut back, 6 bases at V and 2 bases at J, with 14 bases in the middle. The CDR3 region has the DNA TGTGCCAGCAGCCGTCAGGGGAGTACCTACGAGCAGTACTTC. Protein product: CASSRQGSTYEQYF.

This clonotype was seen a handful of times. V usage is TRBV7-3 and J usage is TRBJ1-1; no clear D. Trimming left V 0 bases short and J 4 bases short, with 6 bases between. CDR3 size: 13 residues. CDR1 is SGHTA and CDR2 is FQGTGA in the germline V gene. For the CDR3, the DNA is TGTGCCAGCAGCTTAACAATTACCACTGAAGCTTTCTTT. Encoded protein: CASSLTITTEAFF. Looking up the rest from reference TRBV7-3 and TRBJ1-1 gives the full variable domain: GAGVSQTPSNKVTEKGKYVELRCDPISGHTALYWYRQSLGQGPEFLIYFQGTGAADDSGLPNDRFFAVRPEGSVSTLKIQRTERGDSAVYLCASSLTITTEAFFGQGTRLTVV.

As DNA, the CDR3 is TGTGCCAGCAGGCGTCAGGGGGAGACCCAGTACTTC. It yields the protein CASRRQGETQYF. This chain connects TRBV6-2 or TRBV6-3 to TRBJ2-5; D might be TRBD1 (6 bases). The germline V gene encodes CDR1 MNHEY and CDR2 SVGEGT. V lost 6 bases to trimming and J lost 5 bases, with 10 bases between them. This CDR3 spans 12 amino acids.

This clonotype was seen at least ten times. CDR3 in DNA: TGTGCCAGCTCACCGTTTCCAGGAGACTCTGGAAACACCATATATTTT. It yields the protein CASSPFPGDSGNTIYF. This sequence joins TRBV18 and TRBJ1-3; D is undetermined. V was cut by 3 bases and J by 0 bases, with 12 bases left in between. Germline V gives CDR1 KGHSH, CDR2 LQKENI. The CDR3 is 16 amino acids.

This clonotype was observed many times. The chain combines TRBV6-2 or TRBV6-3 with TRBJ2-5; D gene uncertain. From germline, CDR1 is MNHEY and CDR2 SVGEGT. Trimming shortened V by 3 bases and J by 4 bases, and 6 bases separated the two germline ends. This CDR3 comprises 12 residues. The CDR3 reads CASSYSPETQYF. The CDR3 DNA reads TGTGCCAGCAGTTATTCTCCAGAGACCCAGTACTTC.

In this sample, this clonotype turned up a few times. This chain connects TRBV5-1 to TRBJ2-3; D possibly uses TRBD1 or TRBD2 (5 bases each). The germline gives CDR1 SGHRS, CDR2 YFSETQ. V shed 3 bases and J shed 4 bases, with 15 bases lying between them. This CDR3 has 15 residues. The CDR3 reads CASSSHNQGPDTQYF. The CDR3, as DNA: TGCGCCAGCAGCTCCCACAATCAGGGACCAGATACGCAGTATTTT.

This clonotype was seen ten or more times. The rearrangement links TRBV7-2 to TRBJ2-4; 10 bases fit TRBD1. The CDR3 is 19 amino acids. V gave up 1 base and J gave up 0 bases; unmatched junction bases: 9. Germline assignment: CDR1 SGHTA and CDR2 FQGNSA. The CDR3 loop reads CASSLGRDRGRVAKNIQYF. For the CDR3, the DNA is TGTGCCAGCAGCTTAGGACGGGACAGGGGAAGGGTAGCCAAAAACATTCAGTACTTC. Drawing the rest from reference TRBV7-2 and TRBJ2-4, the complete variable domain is GAGVSQSPSNKVTEKGKDVELRCDPISGHTALYWYRQSLGQGLEFLIYFQGNSAPDKSGLPSDRFSAERTGGSVSTLTIQRTQQEDSAVYLCASSLGRDRGRVAKNIQYFGAGTRLSVL.

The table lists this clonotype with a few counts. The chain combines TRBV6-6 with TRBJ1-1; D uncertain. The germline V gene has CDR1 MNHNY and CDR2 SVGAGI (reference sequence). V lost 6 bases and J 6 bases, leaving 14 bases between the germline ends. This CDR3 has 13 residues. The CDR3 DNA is TGTGCCAGCAGAACGGGTACGGGCTCTGAAGCTTTCTTT. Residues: CASRTGTGSEAFF.

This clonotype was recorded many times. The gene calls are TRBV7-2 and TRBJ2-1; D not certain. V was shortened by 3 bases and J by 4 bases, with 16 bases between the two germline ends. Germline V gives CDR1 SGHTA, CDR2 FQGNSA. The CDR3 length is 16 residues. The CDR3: CASSFRGKSLYNEQFF. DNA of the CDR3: TGTGCCAGCAGCTTCCGCGGCAAGTCCCTATACAATGAGCAGTTCTTC.

CDR3 sequence (DNA): TGTGCCAGCAGCCTTGCCGGGGCCAACGTCCTGACTTTC. This gives the protein CASSLAGANVLTF. The chain carries TRBV3-1 and TRBJ2-6, with D unresolved. Germline CDR1 and CDR2: LGHDT and YNNKEL (reference sequence). There are 13 residues in the CDR3. Trimming cost V 4 bases and J 4 bases, with 5 bases left between them.

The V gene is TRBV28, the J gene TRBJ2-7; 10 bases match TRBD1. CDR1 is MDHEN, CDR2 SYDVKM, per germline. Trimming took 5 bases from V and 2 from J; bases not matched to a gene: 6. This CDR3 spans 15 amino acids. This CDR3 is CASSNPDRGAYEQYF. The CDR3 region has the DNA TGTGCCAGCAGTAACCCGGACAGGGGGGCCTACGAGCAGTACTTC.

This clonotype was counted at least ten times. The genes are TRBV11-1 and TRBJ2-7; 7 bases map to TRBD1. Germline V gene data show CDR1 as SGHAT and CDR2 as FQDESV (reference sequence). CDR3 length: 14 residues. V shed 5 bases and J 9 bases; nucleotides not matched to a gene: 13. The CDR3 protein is CASSHANQGDGQYF. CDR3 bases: TGTGCCAGCAGCCACGCCAATCAGGGGGACGGGCAGTACTTC.

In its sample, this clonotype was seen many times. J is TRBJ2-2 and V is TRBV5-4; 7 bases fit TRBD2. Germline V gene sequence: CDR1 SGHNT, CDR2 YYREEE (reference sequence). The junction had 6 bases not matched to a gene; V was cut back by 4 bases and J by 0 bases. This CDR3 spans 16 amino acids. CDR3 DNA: TGTGCCAGCAGCCCAAAGGGAGGGCCGAACACCGGGGAGCTGTTTTTT. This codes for CASSPKGGPNTGELFF.

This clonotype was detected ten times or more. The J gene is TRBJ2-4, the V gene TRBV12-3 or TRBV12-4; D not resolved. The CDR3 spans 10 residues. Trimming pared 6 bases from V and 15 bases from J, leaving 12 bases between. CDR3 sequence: CASRLERLYF. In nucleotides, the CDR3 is TGTGCCAGCAGACTTGAGAGGCTGTACTTC.